Below are 8 T cell receptor beta chains sequenced from a single sample in a study of T cell responses to AZD1222 COVID-19 vaccine. Sequencing was performed with immunoSEQ multiplex PCR; in TCRdb, only in-frame clones are kept and a portion is missing. This sample has about 160,000 clones, with less than 95% found just once. This sample comprised peripheral blood, obtained on day 0 of AZD1222 vaccination. Receptors originate from an adult in good health.

The rearrangement links TRBV5-1 to TRBJ2-5, with 7 bases lining up with TRBD1. V dropped 4 bases and J dropped 1; count of bases not matched to a gene: 7. The CDR3 is 15 amino acids. Germline values: CDR1 SGHRS, CDR2 YFSETQ. The CDR3: CASSDITGVQETQYF. The DNA of the CDR3 is TGCGCCAGCAGCGACATTACAGGGGTCCAAGAGACCCAGTACTTC.

This chain uses TRBV28 with TRBJ1-1, with 7 bases lining up with TRBD1. The CDR3 runs 17 residues. V shed 6 bases, J shed 6 bases, and the junction held 19 bases outside the gene matches. Germline CDR1 and CDR2: MDHEN and SYDVKM. CDR3 nucleotides: TGTGCCAGCAGAACTATTACCCGGGCAGGGGGTGTAGCTGAAGCTTTCTTT. It yields the protein CASRTITRAGGVAEAFF. Based on the CDR3 plus reference TRBV28 and TRBJ1-1, the full variable domain is DVKVTQSSRYLVKRTGEKVFLECVQDMDHENMFWYRQDPGLGLRLIYFSYDVKMKEKGDIPEGYSVSREKKERFSLILESASTNQTSMYLCASRTITRAGGVAEAFFGQGTRLTVV.

The chain links TRBV9 to TRBJ2-1; no reliable D call. The V and J ends lost 0 bases and 2 bases respectively, with 9 bases between them. Germline V gene sequence: CDR1 SGDLS, CDR2 YYNGEE. There are 15 residues in the CDR3. DNA for the CDR3: TGTGCCAGCAGCGTAGCTCCAAGGACCTACAATGAGCAGTTCTTC. Residues: CASSVAPRTYNEQFF.

The chain is built from TRBV28 and TRBJ1-2; D ambiguous. This CDR3 comprises 12 residues. Trimming took off 3 bases at V and 11 bases at J, with 13 bases between the two ends. Looked up from germline, CDR1 is MDHEN and CDR2 is SYDVKM. CDR3 in DNA: TGTGCCAGCAGTTTGGTGGCAGGCCTTTACACCTTC. Translation: CASSLVAGLYTF.

The rearrangement uses TRBV5-4 and TRBJ1-3; a weak D match, TRBD1 (5 bases). The CDR3 has 15 residues. In germline, CDR1 is SGHNT, CDR2 YYREEE (reference sequence). The V gene lost 3 bases and the J gene lost 4 bases, with 14 bases spanning the gap. CDR3 DNA: TGTGCCAGCAGCTCAGGACACCTCTCAGGAAACACCATATATTTT. Protein: CASSSGHLSGNTIYF.

CDR3 in DNA: TGTGCCAGTAGTATAGGCCAGGGGTGGACGACAGATACGCAGTATTTT. This encodes CASSIGQGWTTDTQYF. V gene TRBV19 combines with J gene TRBJ2-3, with D tentatively TRBD1 (6 bases). Germline V lookup: CDR1 LNHDA, CDR2 SQIVND (reference sequence). Trimming removed 1 base at V and 3 bases at J, with 14 bases between. The CDR3 has 16 amino acids.

The rearrangement uses TRBV27 and TRBJ1-3, with D perhaps TRBD1 (6 bases). The CDR3 is made up of 14 amino acids. V was pared by 2 bases and J by 3 bases, with 8 bases between. Germline CDR1 reads MNHEY; CDR2 reads SMNVEV (reference sequence). CDR3 nucleotide sequence: TGTGCCAGCAGTTTAACAGGGTTTGGAAACACCATATATTTT. As protein: CASSLTGFGNTIYF.

The gene calls are TRBV10-3 and TRBJ2-3; possibly TRBD2 for D (6 bases). Germline V gene data show CDR1 as ENHRY and CDR2 as SYGVKD. Trimming took 2 bases from V and 1 from J, leaving 10 bases between them. The CDR3 totals 15 residues. As DNA, the CDR3 is TGTGCCATCAGTGAGGGGATAGCGGGCACAGATACGCAGTATTTT. Its protein product is CAISEGIAGTDTQYF.